A selection of T cell receptor beta chains follows, all from one sample in a study of OX40 agonist ivuxolimab in advanced cancers. Repertoires were generated with immunoSEQ multiplex PCR, while TCRdb's copy carries only in-frame clones and drops some. The data show 70,000 to 80,000 clones, around 89% seen once. Sequencing used CD4+ or CD8+ T cells sorted from blood, obtained in a trial of the OX40 agonist ivuxolimab. The receptors derive from an adult with an advanced solid tumor such as melanoma, head and neck, liver or kidney cancer. CDR3s include the opening cysteine and the closing phenylalanine or tryptophan. Each record gives: J gene, V gene, CDR3 protein.

>TRBJ1-4|TRBV28
CASSAGTGGNEKLFF
>TRBJ2-5|TRBV29-1
CSVEDLRGRETQYF
>TRBJ1-5|TRBV27
CASSQGVGQPQHF
>TRBJ2-5|TRBV30
CAWTSGNQETQYF
>TRBJ1-4|TRBV4-1
CASSLRDNSEKLFF
>TRBJ2-7|TRBV7-2
CASSLAGTQYEQYF
>TRBJ2-1|TRBV5-1
CASSREGSYNEQFF
>TRBJ1-5|TRBV5-8
CASSPLGQGNQPQHF
>TRBJ2-6|TRBV4-3
CASSQDLPPGANVLTF
>TRBJ1-2|TRBV19
CASSIGTGYGYTF
>TRBJ2-7|TRBV7-9
CASSLVREGTNEQYF
>TRBJ1-5|TRBV30
CAWSVSRVVSNQPQHF
>TRBJ1-5|TRBV2
CASSGGQGARQPQHF
>TRBJ1-2|TRBV5-1
CASNEQGAPYGGYTF
>TRBJ2-1|TRBV5-1
CASSVLGERNEQFF
>TRBJ2-3|TRBV7-9
CASSRDHTDTQYF